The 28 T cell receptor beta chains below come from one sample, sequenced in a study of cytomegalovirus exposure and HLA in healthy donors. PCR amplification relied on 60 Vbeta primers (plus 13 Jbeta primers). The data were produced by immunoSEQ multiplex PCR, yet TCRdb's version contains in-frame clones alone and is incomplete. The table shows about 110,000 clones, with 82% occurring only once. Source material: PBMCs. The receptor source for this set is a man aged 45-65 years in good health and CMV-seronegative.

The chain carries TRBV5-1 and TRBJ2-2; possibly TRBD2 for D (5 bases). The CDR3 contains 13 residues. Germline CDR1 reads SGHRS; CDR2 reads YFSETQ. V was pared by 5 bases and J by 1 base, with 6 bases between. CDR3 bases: TGCGCCAGCAGGGAGGAGAACACCGGGGAGCTGTTTTTT. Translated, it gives CASREENTGELFF.

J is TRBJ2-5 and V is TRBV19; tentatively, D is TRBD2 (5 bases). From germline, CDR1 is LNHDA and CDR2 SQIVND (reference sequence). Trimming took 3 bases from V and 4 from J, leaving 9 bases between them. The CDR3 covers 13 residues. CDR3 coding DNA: TGTGCCAGTAGTATCTCCGAGGGAGAGACCCAGTACTTC. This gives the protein CASSISEGETQYF.

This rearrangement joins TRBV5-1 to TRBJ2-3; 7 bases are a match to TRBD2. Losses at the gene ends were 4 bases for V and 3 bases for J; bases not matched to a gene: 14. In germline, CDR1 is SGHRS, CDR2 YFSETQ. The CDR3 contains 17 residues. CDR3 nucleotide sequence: TGCGCCAGCAGCCCCTGGGGGGGGGAACTCGGGACAGATACGCAGTATTTT. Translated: CASSPWGGELGTDTQYF.

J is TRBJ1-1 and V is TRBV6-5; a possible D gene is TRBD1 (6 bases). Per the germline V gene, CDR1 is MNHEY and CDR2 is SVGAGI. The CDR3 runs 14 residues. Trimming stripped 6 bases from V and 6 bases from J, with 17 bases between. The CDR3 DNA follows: TGTGCCAGCAGGCTTAACAGGGAGCGACCTGAAGCTTTCTTT. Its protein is CASRLNRERPEAFF.

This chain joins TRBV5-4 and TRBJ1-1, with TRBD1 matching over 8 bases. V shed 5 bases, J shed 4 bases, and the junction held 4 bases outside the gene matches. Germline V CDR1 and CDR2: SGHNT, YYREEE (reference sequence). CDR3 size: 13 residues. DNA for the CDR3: TGTGCCAGCAGTCGCGACAGGGGCACTGAAGCTTTCTTT. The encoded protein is CASSRDRGTEAFF.

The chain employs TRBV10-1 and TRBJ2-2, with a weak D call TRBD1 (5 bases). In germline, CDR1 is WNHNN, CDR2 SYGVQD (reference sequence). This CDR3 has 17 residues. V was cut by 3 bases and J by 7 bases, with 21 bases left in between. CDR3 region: CASSERQGKGLLGELFF. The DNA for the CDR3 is TGCGCCAGCAGTGAAAGGCAGGGAAAGGGTCTTCTCGGGGAGCTGTTTTTT.

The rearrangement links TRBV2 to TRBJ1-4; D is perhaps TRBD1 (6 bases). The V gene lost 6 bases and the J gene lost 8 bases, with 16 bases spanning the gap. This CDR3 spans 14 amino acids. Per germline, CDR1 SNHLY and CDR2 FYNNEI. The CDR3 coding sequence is TGTGCCAGCAGAATCCGGGGGGCGGACGAAAAACTGTTTTTT. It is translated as CASRIRGADEKLFF.

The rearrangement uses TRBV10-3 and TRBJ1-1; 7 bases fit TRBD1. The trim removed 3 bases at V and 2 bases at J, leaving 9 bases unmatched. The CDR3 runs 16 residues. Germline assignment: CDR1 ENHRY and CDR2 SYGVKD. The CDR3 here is CAISDLAGQLNTEAFF. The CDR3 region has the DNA TGTGCCATCAGTGATTTGGCGGGACAGCTCAACACTGAAGCTTTCTTT.

CDR3 bases: TGTGCCAGCAATCACAGGAATGAAAAACTGTTTTTT. It codes for CASNHRNEKLFF. The J gene is TRBJ1-4, the V gene TRBV21-1; the table's D call, TRBD1, was not checked against the DNA. TRBV21-1 is tagged as a pseudogene. The CDR3 length is 12 residues.

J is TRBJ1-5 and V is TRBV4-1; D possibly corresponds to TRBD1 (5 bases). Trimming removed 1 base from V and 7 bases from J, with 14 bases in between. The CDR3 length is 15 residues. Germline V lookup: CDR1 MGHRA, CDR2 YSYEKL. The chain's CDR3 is CASSQGRGYGQPQHF. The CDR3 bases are TGCGCCAGCAGCCAAGGACGGGGGTATGGCCAGCCCCAGCATTTT.

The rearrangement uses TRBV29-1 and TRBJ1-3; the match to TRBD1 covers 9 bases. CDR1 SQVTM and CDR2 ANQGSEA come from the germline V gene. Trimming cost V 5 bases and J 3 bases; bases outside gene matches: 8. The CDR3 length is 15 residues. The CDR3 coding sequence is TGCAGCGTTTACTCTCCGGGACAGGGTGGAAACACCATATATTTT. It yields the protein CSVYSPGQGGNTIYF.

CDR3 loop: CASSLASGGRYF. The CDR3 nucleotides are TGTGCCAGCAGCTTGGCTAGCGGTGGACGGTACTTC. The chain has TRBV5-6 and TRBJ2-4; 7 nucleotides agree with TRBD2. J gave up 15 bases and V 0 bases, and 6 bases lay outside the gene matches. The CDR3 has 12 amino acids. Germline V gives CDR1 SGHDT, CDR2 YYEEEE.

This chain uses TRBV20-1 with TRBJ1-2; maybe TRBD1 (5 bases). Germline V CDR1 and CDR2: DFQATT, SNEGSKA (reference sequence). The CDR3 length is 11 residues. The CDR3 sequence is CKTVTRGGYTF. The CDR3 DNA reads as TGCAAGACAGTCACCCGCGGTGGCTACACCTTC.

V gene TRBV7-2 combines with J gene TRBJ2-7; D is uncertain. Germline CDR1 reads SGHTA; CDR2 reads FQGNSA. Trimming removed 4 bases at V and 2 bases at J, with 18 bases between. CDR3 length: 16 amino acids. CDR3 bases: TGTGCCAGCAGCTCATTTACTTCAAAATTAACCTACGAGCAGTACTTC. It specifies CASSSFTSKLTYEQYF.

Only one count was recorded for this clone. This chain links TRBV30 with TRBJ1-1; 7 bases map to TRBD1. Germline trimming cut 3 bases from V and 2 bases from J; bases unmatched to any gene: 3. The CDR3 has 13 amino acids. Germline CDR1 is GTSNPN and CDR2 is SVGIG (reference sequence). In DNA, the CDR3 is TGTGCCTGGAGAAGGGACAGAAACACTGAAGCTTTCTTT. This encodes CAWRRDRNTEAFF.

This CDR3 is CASSLWRQQFF. The CDR3 DNA follows: TGTGCCAGCAGCTTGTGGAGACAGCAGTTCTTC. The chain has TRBV5-6 and TRBJ2-1, with D uncertain. The CDR3 loop spans 11 amino acids. CDR1 and CDR2 from the germline V gene are SGHDT and YYEEEE. V lost 1 base and J lost 11, with 7 bases in between.

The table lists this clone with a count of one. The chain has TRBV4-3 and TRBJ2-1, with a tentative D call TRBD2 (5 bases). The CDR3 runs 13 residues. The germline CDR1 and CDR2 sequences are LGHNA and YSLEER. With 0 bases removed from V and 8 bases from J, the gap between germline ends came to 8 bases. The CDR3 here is CASSQELGDEQFF. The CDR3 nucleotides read TGCGCCAGCAGCCAAGAGTTGGGAGATGAGCAGTTCTTC.

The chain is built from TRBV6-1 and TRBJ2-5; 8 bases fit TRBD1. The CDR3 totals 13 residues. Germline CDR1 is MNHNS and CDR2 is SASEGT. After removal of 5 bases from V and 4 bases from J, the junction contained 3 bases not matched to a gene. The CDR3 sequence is CASSPDRAETQYF. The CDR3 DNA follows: TGTGCCAGCAGTCCGGACAGGGCAGAGACCCAGTACTTC.

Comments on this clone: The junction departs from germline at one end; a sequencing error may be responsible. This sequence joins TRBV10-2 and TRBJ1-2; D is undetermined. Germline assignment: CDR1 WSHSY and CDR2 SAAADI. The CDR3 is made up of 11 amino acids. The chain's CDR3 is CASSESGVGSF. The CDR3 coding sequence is TGCGCCAGCAGTGAGTCAGGAGTCGGAAGCTTC.

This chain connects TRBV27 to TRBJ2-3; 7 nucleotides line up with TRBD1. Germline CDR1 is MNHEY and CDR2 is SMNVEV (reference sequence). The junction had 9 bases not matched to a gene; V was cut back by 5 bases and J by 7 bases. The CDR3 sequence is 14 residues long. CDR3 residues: CASSAPGGSHTQYF. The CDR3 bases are TGTGCCAGCAGTGCTCCAGGGGGATCTCATACGCAGTATTTT.

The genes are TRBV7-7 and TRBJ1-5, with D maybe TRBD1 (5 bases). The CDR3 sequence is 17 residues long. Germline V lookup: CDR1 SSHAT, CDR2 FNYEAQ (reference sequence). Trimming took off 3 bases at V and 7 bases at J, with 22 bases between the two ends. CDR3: CASSFQQAGHLGQPQHF. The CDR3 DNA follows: TGTGCCAGCAGCTTCCAACAGGCTGGACATTTAGGCCAGCCCCAGCATTTT.

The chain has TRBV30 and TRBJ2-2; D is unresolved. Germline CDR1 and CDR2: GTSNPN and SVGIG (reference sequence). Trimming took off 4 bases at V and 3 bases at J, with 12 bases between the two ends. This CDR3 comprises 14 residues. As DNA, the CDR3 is TGTGCCTGGACCTTCCGGTACGACACCGGGGAGCTGTTTTTT. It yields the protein CAWTFRYDTGELFF.

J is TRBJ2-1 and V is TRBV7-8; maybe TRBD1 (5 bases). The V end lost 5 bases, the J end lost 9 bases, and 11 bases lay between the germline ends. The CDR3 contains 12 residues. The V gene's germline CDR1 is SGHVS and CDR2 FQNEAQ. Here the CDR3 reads CASSAQGGEQFF. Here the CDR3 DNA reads TGTGCCAGCAGCGCGCAGGGCGGTGAGCAGTTCTTC.

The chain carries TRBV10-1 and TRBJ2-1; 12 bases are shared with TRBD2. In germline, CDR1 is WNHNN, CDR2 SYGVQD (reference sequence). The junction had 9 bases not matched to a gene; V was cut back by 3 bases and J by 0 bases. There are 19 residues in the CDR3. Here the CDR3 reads CASSEHGLAGPISYNEQFF. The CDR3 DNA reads TGCGCCAGCAGTGAACACGGACTAGCGGGGCCTATCTCCTACAATGAGCAGTTCTTC.

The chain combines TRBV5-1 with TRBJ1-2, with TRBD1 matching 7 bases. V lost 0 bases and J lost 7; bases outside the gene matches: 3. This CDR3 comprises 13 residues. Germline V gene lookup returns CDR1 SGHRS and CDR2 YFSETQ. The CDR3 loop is CASSLGQGSGYTF. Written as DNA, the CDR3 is TGCGCCAGCAGCTTGGGACAGGGTTCTGGCTACACCTTC.

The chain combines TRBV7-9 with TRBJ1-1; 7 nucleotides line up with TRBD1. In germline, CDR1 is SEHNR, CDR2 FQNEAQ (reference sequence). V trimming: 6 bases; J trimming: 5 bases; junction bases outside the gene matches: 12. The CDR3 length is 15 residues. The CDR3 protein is CASSTSRGFGTEAFF. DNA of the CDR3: TGTGCCAGCAGTACTTCCAGGGGGTTTGGGACTGAAGCTTTCTTT.

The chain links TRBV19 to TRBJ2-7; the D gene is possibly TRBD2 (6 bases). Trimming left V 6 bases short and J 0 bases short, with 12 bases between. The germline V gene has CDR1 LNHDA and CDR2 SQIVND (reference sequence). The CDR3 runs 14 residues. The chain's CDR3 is CASSHLGSSYEQYF. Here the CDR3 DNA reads TGTGCCAGTAGCCATCTCGGGAGCTCCTACGAGCAGTACTTC.

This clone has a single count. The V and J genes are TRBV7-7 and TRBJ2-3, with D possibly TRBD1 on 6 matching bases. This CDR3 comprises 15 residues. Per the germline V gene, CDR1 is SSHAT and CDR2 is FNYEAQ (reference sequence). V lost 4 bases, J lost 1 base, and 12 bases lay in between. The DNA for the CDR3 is TGTGCCAGCAGCTCCGGACAGACAGGCACAGATACGCAGTATTTT. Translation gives CASSSGQTGTDTQYF.